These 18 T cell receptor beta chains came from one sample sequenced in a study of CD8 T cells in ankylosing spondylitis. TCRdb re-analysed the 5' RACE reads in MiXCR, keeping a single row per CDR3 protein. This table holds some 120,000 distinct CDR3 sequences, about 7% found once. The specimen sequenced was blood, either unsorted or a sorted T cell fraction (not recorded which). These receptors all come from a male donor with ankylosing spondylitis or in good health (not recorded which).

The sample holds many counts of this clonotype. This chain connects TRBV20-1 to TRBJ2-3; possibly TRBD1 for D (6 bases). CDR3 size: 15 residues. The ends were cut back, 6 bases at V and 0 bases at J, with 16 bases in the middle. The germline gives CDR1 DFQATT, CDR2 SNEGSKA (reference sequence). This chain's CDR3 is CSAENRASSTDTQYF. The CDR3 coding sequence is TGCAGTGCCGAAAACAGGGCTTCGAGCACAGATACGCAGTATTTT.

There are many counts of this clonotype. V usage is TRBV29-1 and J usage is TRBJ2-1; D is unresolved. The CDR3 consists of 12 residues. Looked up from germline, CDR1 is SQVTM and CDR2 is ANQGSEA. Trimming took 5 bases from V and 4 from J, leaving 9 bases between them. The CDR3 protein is CSVNMKYNEQFF. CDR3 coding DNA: TGCAGCGTTAATATGAAGTACAATGAGCAGTTCTTC.

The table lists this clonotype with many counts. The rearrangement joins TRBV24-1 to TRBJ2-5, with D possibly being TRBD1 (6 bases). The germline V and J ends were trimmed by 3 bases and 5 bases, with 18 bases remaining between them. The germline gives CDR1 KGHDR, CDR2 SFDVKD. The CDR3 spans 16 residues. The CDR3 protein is CATSDGQSIPRETQYF. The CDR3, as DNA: TGTGCCACCAGTGATGGACAGAGTATCCCCCGGGAGACCCAGTACTTC.

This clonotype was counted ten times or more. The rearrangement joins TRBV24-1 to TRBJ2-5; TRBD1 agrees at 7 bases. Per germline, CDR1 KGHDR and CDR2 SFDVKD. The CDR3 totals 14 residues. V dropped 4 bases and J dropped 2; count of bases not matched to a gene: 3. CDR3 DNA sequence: TGTGCCACCAGTGACCCGGGACAGCAAGAGACCCAGTACTTC. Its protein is CATSDPGQQETQYF.

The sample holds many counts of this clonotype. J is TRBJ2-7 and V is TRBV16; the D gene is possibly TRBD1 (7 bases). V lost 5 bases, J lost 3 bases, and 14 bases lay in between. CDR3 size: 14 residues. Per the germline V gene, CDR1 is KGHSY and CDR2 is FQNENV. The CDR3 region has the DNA TGTGCCAGCAGCTACAGGGGAGGTATCTACGAGCAGTACTTC. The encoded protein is CASSYRGGIYEQYF.

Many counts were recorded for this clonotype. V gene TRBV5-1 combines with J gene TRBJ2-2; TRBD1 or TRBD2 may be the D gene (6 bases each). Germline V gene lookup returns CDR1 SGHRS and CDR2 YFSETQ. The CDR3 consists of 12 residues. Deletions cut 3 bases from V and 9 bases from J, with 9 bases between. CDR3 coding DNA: TGCGCCAGCAGCTGGGGGGCCCGGGAGCTGTTTTTT. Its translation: CASSWGARELFF.

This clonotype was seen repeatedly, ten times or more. CDR3 sequence: CSAADSNQPQHF. The CDR3 DNA reads as TGCAGTGCTGCGGACAGCAATCAGCCCCAGCATTTT. V is TRBV20-1 and J is TRBJ1-5; D ambiguous. The V end was cut by 5 bases, the J end by 1 base, with 6 bases between. Looked up from germline, CDR1 is DFQATT and CDR2 is SNEGSKA (reference sequence). The length of the CDR3 is 12 residues.

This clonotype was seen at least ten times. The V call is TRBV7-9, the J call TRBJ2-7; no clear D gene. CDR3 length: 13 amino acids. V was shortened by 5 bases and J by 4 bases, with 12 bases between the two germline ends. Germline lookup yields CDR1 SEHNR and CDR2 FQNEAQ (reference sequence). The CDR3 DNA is TGTGCCAGCAGCGACGTTATCCGGTACGAGCAGTACTTC. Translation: CASSDVIRYEQYF.

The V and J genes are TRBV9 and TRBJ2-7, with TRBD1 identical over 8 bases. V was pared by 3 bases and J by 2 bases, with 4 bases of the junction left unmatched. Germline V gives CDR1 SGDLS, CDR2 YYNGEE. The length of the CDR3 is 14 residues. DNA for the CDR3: TGTGCCAGCAGCGAGGGACAGGTAACCTACGAGCAGTACTTC. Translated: CASSEGQVTYEQYF.

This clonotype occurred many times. The CDR3 loop is CAIWSGDLSGNTIYF. The DNA for the CDR3 is TGTGCCATCTGGAGCGGGGACCTCTCTGGAAACACCATATATTTT. V and J are TRBV10-3 and TRBJ1-3, with a possible D match to TRBD1 (5 bases). V shed 8 bases and J shed 0 bases, with 14 bases lying between them. Germline V CDR1 and CDR2: ENHRY, SYGVKD. There are 15 residues in the CDR3.

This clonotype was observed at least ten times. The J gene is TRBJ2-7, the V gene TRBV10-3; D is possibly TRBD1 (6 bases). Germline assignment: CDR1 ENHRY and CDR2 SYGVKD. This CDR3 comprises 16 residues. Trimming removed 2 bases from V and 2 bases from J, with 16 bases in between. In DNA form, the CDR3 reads TGTGCCATCAGTGAGCCTGGGACACCTCACGCCTACGAGCAGTACTTC. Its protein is CAISEPGTPHAYEQYF.

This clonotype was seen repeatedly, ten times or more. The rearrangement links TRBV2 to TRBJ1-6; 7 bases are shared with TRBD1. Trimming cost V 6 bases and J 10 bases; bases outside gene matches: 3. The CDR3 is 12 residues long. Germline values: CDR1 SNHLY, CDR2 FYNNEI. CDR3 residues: CASRPGGSPLHF. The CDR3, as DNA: TGTGCCAGCAGACCAGGGGGATCACCCCTCCACTTT.

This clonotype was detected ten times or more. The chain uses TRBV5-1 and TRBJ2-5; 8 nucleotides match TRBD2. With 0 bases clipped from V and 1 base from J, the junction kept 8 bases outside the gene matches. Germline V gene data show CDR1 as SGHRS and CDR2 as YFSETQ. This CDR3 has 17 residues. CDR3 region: CASSLVSGGRTQETQYF. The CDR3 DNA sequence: TGCGCCAGCAGCTTGGTTTCCGGCGGGAGGACCCAAGAGACCCAGTACTTC.

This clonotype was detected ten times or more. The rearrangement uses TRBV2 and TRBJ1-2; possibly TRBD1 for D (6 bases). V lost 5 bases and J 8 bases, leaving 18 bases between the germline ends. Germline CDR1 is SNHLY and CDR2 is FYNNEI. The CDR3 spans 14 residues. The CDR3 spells CASSPRGGGDGYTF. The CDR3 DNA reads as TGTGCCAGCAGTCCCCGGGGAGGGGGGGACGGCTACACCTTC.

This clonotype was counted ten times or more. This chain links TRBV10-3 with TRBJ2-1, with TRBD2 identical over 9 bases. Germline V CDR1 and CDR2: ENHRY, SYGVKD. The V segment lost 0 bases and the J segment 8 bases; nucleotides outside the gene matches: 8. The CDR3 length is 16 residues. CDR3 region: CAISESGRGGSDEQFF. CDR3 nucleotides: TGTGCCATCAGTGAGTCCGGGCGGGGGGGCAGTGATGAGCAGTTCTTC.

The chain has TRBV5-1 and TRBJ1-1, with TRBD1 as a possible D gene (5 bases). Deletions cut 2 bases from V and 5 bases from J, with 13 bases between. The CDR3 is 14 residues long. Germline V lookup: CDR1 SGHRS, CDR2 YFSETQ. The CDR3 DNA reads TGCGCCAGCAGCTTCGGACATGTCGGGACTGAAGCTTTCTTT. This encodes CASSFGHVGTEAFF.

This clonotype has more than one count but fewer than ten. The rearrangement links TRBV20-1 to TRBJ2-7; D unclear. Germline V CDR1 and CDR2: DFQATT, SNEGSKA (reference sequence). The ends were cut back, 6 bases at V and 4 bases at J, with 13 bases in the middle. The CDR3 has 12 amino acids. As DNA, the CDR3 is TGCAGTGCCGCCCTCGAACAGTACGAGCAGTACTTC. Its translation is CSAALEQYEQYF.

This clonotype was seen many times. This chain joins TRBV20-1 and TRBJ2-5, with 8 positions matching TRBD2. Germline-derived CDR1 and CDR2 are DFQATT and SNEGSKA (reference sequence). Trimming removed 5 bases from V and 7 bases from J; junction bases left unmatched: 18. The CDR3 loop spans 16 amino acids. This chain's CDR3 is CSAQAGLAAINPTQYF. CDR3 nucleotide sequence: TGCAGTGCTCAAGCCGGACTAGCTGCGATCAACCCGACCCAGTACTTC.